Listed below are T cell receptor beta chains from one sample, sequenced in a study of graft-versus-host responses after intestinal transplantation. Only in-frame clones appear in the TCRdb table, and some are missing; sequencing was by immunoSEQ multiplex PCR. Among about 97,000 clones, roughly 92% were seen once, and the ten largest hold over 0.06%. What these receptors recognize is not known. Sequences were derived from unstimulated CD8+ T cells sorted from spleen or lymph node cells, sampled before transplant. These receptors originate from a human donor who was the organ donor for an intestinal transplant. CDR3s include the opening cysteine and the closing phenylalanine or tryptophan. Fields, in order: J gene, V gene, clone size, D gene, CDR3 protein, CDR3 DNA. The D gene is left open where the match is weak. Where a row states a size, it is once, few, many or the class of an expanded clone; other rows omit it.

TRBJ2-5	TRBV13	.	TRBD2	CASSLEVAGETQYF	TGTGCCAGCAGCTTAGAGGTAGCGGGAGAGACCCAGTACTTC
TRBJ1-6	TRBV21-1	.	.	CASSKHGGYNSPLHF	TGTGCCAGCAGCAAACATGGCGGGTATAATTCACCCCTCCACTTT
TRBJ1-1	TRBV19	.	.	CASRRNTEAFF	TGTGCCAGTAGGCGGAACACTGAAGCTTTCTTT
TRBJ2-5	TRBV5-6	.	TRBD2	CASSFGGALTQYF	TGTGCCAGCAGCTTCGGGGGGGCCTTAACCCAGTACTTC
TRBJ2-3	TRBV5-1	.	.	CASSLGRRADTQYF	TGCGCCAGCAGCTTGGGGCGGAGGGCAGATACGCAGTATTTT
TRBJ2-7	TRBV5-6	.	TRBD1	CASSPRIYRGLSYEQYF	TGTGCCAGCAGCCCAAGGATCTACAGGGGATTATCCTACGAGCAGTACTTC
TRBJ2-1	TRBV29-1	.	.	CSVATSSDSYNEQFF	TGCAGCGTTGCCACTTCTAGCGACAGTTACAATGAGCAGTTCTTC
TRBJ2-1	TRBV6-1	.	TRBD2	CASSELGLAGIVGEQFF	TGTGCCAGCAGTGAACTCGGACTAGCGGGAATCGTGGGTGAGCAGTTCTTC
TRBJ1-5	TRBV28	.	.	CASSLSGVNAINQPQHF	TGTGCCAGCAGTTTATCGGGAGTTAATGCCATCAATCAGCCCCAGCATTTT
TRBJ1-1	TRBV9	.	.	CASSELLVDTEAFF	TGTGCCAGCAGCGAACTTTTAGTGGACACTGAAGCTTTCTTT
TRBJ2-7	TRBV7-6	.	.	CASSRLDSTYEQYF	TGTGCCAGCAGCCGGCTGGACTCAACCTACGAGCAGTACTTC
TRBJ2-5	TRBV7-3	.	.	CASSLRDQETQYF	TGTGCCAGCAGCTTACGGGACCAAGAGACCCAGTACTTC
TRBJ1-1	TRBV6-1	.	TRBD1	CASSGRQGANREAFF	TGTGCCAGCAGTGGACGACAGGGGGCGAACCGTGAAGCTTTCTTT
TRBJ1-2	TRBV10-1	.	TRBD1	CASSSKTGAYYGYTF	TGCGCCAGCAGTTCCAAGACAGGGGCCTACTATGGCTACACCTTC
TRBJ2-2	TRBV27	.	TRBD1	CASSFGTGMNTGELFF	TGTGCCAGCAGTTTCGGGACAGGGATGAACACCGGGGAGCTGTTTTTT
TRBJ1-1	TRBV6-5	.	.	CASRETNFNTEAFF	TGTGCCAGCAGAGAGACAAACTTTAACACTGAAGCTTTCTTT
TRBJ2-7	TRBV13	.	TRBD2	CASSFTGTSGRNEQYF	TGTGCCAGCAGCTTTACCGGGACTAGCGGGAGAAACGAGCAGTACTTC
TRBJ2-1	TRBV9	.	.	CASSVSPWQPYNEQFF	TGTGCCAGCAGCGTCTCTCCCTGGCAACCTTACAATGAGCAGTTCTTC
TRBJ1-6	TRBV30	.	.	CAWSQSRGGNSPLHF	TGTGCCTGGAGCCAGTCCAGGGGTGGTAATTCACCCCTCCACTTT
TRBJ1-1	TRBV30	.	.	CAWNFGQRNTEAFF	TGTGCCTGGAACTTCGGACAGAGGAACACTGAAGCTTTCTTT
TRBJ2-7	TRBV6-4	.	TRBD2	CASSDRTSGGHYEQYF	TGTGCCAGCAGTGATCGGACTAGCGGGGGCCACTACGAGCAGTACTTC
TRBJ1-1	TRBV28	.	.	CASSLWEDTVNTEAFF	TGTGCCAGCAGTTTATGGGAAGACACAGTGAACACTGAAGCTTTCTTT
TRBJ2-1	TRBV2	.	TRBD2	CASRGGRGTLAGVSDEQFF	TGTGCCAGCAGGGGGGGTAGGGGAACACTAGCGGGAGTATCCGATGAGCAGTTCTTC
TRBJ1-1	TRBV13	.	TRBD1	CASSPITGTGGDTEAFF	TGTGCCAGCAGCCCGATAACCGGGACAGGGGGTGACACTGAAGCTTTCTTT
TRBJ1-4	TRBV7-8	once	.	CASSFGGVEKLFF	TGTGCCAGCAGCTTTGGCGGGGTAGAAAAACTGTTTTTT
TRBJ1-2	TRBV27	.	.	CASSSGGLGGKYGYTF	TGTGCCAGCAGTTCGGGGGGACTGGGGGGGAAGTATGGCTACACCTTC
TRBJ2-7	TRBV7-9	once	TRBD1	CASSLSGGLGEQYF	TGTGCCAGCAGCTTATCAGGGGGCTTGGGCGAGCAGTACTTC
TRBJ1-6	TRBV7-6	.	.	CASSKARDYNSPLHF	TGTGCCAGCAGCAAAGCCCGGGATTATAATTCACCCCTCCACTTT
TRBJ1-1	TRBV10-3	.	.	CAISEHPNTEAFF	TGTGCCATCAGTGAACACCCGAACACTGAAGCTTTCTTT
TRBJ1-1	TRBV7-6	.	.	CASSPGWGGVHEAFF	TGTGCCAGCAGCCCCGGGTGGGGGGGCGTCCACGAAGCTTTCTTT
TRBJ2-1	TRBV7-9	.	TRBD2	CASSKILAGGRNEQFF	TGTGCCAGCAGCAAGATACTAGCGGGAGGTAGGAATGAGCAGTTCTTC
TRBJ2-1	TRBV6-5	.	.	CASSRGFFNEQFF	TGTGCCAGCAGCCGAGGTTTCTTTAATGAGCAGTTCTTC
TRBJ2-7	TRBV4-1	.	.	CASSQRWPTGFDEQYF	TGCGCCAGCAGTCAAAGATGGCCAACAGGGTTTGACGAGCAGTACTTC
TRBJ2-4	TRBV27	.	.	CASSLREAKNIQYF	TGTGCCAGCAGTTTAAGGGAGGCCAAAAACATTCAGTACTTC
TRBJ1-6	TRBV6-1	.	.	CASSESRGYNSPLHF	TGTGCCAGCAGTGAGAGCAGGGGCTATAATTCACCCCTCCACTTT
TRBJ2-2	TRBV15	.	.	CATSRVGSYTGELFF	TGTGCCACCAGCAGAGTCGGGTCTTACACCGGGGAGCTGTTTTTT
TRBJ2-2	TRBV7-6	.	.	CASSLGVTNTGELFF	TGTGCCAGCAGCTTAGGCGTGACGAACACCGGGGAGCTGTTTTTT
TRBJ2-7	TRBV5-6	.	TRBD1	CASSYPGQGRHEQYF	TGTGCCAGCAGCTACCCGGGACAGGGGAGGCACGAGCAGTACTTC
TRBJ2-5	TRBV4-1	.	TRBD2	CASSPAGDQETQYF	TGCGCCAGCAGCCCCGCGGGGGACCAAGAGACCCAGTACTTC
TRBJ1-1	TRBV19	.	.	CASSIYTGPNTEAFF	TGTGCCAGTAGTATCTATACAGGGCCGAACACTGAAGCTTTCTTT
TRBJ2-1	TRBV4-2	.	TRBD2	CASSPGLAYNEQFF	TGTGCCAGCAGCCCGGGACTAGCATACAATGAGCAGTTCTTC
TRBJ1-2	TRBV5-4	.	TRBD1	CASSSSAGQVQNTF	TGTGCCAGCAGCTCCTCAGCGGGACAGGTCCAAAACACCTTC
TRBJ1-6	TRBV13	.	.	CASSSMGQAALGNSPLHF	TGTGCCAGCAGCTCTATGGGGCAGGCTGCGTTGGGTAATTCACCCCTCCACTTT
TRBJ2-1	TRBV4-1	.	TRBD2	CASSQEGLAGNEQFF	TGCGCCAGCAGCCAAGAGGGACTAGCGGGCAATGAGCAGTTCTTC
TRBJ2-3	TRBV15	.	.	CVGGATDTQYF	TGTGTGGGGGGGGCAACAGATACGCAGTATTTT